The clone carrying this TCR beta chain was seen a single time. This entry comes from a study of shared clonotypes between healthy human individuals. Germline-derived CDR1 and CDR2 are MNHNY and SVGAGI (reference sequence). This CDR3 spans 12 amino acids. V lost 4 bases and J lost 7, with 10 bases in between. CD45RO+ cells went into CD8 memory alongside CCR7-negative CD45RA+ TemRA cells. The authors' processing: Filtering was not the same, since immunoSEQ gave junction-only sequences without quality scores. The data were produced by immunoSEQ multiplex PCR, yet TCRdb's version contains in-frame clones alone and is incomplete. V and J calls and clone size are given by that table; D and trimming were obtained from the DNA. The profile shows roughly 320,000 clones, 80% to 90% of them singletons.

Sample: memory CD8+ T cells sorted from blood. The subset: CD45RO+ cells pooled with CCR7-negative TemRA cells. The chain employs TRBV6-6 and TRBJ2-5; D not certain. This sequence originates from a man younger than 30 in good health. The CDR3, as DNA: TGTGCCAGCAGTTCTGGGTCTGGGACCCAGTACTTC. It codes for CASSSGSGTQYF.